A single sample gave rise to the 14 T cell receptor beta chains below, sequenced in a study of regulatory T cells in long-lasting Graves disease. The sample's time point: persistent/refractory GD, antithyroid drugs over 5 years with positive TRAb. The TCR library was made from RNA that had been extracted from PBMCs in TRIzol. Building the TCR beta libraries relied on iRepertoire HTBI primers, and CDR3 regions underwent Arm-PCR. TCRdb processed the multiplex PCR reads anew with MiXCR; each CDR3 protein has one entry. The data show 350,000 to 450,000 distinct CDR3 sequences, with around 21% seen just once and about a fifth held by the top ten. The sample consisted of peripheral blood mononuclear cells (PBMCs), taken when the disease was refractory, from a patient treated with antithyroid drugs. These receptors all come from a female donor with Graves disease.

A few counts support this clonotype. V is TRBV6-9 and J is TRBJ1-5; D is unresolved. This CDR3 is built from 15 residues. CDR1 is MNHGY, CDR2 SVAAGI, per germline. The V and J ends lost 4 bases and 0 bases respectively, with 10 bases between them. CDR3 nucleotides: TGTGCCAGCAGTTGGGCAGAACTTAGCAATCAGCCCCAGCATTTT. Translating gives CASSWAELSNQPQHF.

This clonotype was counted many times. The CDR3 loop reads CASGQGGVEQFF. CDR3 DNA: TGTGCCAGCGGCCAAGGGGGAGTTGAGCAGTTCTTC. The chain uses TRBV5-4 and TRBJ2-1, with D possibly TRBD1 on 6 matching bases. Trimming shortened V by 7 bases and J by 9 bases, and 14 bases separated the two germline ends. This CDR3 is 12 amino acids long. Germline CDR1 is SGHNT and CDR2 is YYREEE (reference sequence).

This clonotype has ten or more counts. The V gene is TRBV7-2, the J gene TRBJ2-7; D remains unclear. Looked up from germline, CDR1 is SGHTA and CDR2 is FQGNSA. Trimming cost V 2 bases and J 0 bases, with 8 bases left between them. The length of the CDR3 is 14 residues. This CDR3 is CASSLTSSSYEQYF. The CDR3 bases are TGTGCCAGCAGCTTAACCAGTAGCTCCTACGAGCAGTACTTC.

This clonotype was recorded many times. The chain combines TRBV15 with TRBJ1-1; the D is unclear. Germline CDR1 is LNHNV and CDR2 is YYDKDF (reference sequence). The germline V and J ends were trimmed by 0 bases and 5 bases, with 13 bases remaining between them. The CDR3 covers 15 residues. CDR3 sequence reads: CATSRDRGAHTEAFF. DNA for the CDR3: TGTGCCACCAGCAGAGATCGGGGAGCTCATACTGAAGCTTTCTTT.

This clonotype was observed many times. V usage is TRBV27 and J usage is TRBJ1-1, with D possibly being TRBD1 (5 bases). The CDR3 loop spans 15 amino acids. The V gene's germline CDR1 is MNHEY and CDR2 SMNVEV (reference sequence). Trimming stripped 5 bases from V and 5 bases from J, with 18 bases between. The CDR3 DNA reads TGTGCCAGCAGTATCCCCGGCAGGGAGAGGACTGAAGCTTTCTTT. The encoded protein is CASSIPGRERTEAFF.

Only a few counts were recorded for this clonotype. A much larger clone sits a single nucleotide away, making a read error possible. The rearrangement uses TRBV7-9 and TRBJ2-5; D possibly corresponds to TRBD1 (5 bases). The CDR3 loop spans 15 amino acids. V lost 1 base and J lost 4, with 13 bases in between. The germline V gene has CDR1 SEHNR and CDR2 FQNEAQ (reference sequence). CDR3 residues: CASSLGQKIRETQYF. The CDR3 region has the DNA TGTGCCAGCAGCTTAGGACAGAAAATACGAGAGACCCAGTACTTC.

CDR3 sequence: CASSLDFGVSFSGTEAFF. The CDR3 coding sequence is TGTGCCAGCAGTTTAGACTTCGGGGTCTCTTTTTCGGGCACTGAAGCTTTCTTT. The rearrangement joins TRBV28 to TRBJ1-1; D remains unclear. The germline CDR1 and CDR2 sequences are MDHEN and SYDVKM. This CDR3 region has 18 residues. Between the trimmed V and J ends, which lost 2 bases and 4 bases, there was a span of 23 bases.

This clonotype was recorded at least ten times. The chain joins TRBV2 to TRBJ1-5; possibly TRBD1 for D (6 bases). Trimming took off 3 bases at V and 5 bases at J, with 8 bases between the two ends. Germline CDR1 SNHLY, CDR2 FYNNEI. The CDR3 has 13 residues. CDR3 bases: TGTGCCAGCAGTGACGGACAGTATCAGCCCCAGCATTTT. Protein sequence: CASSDGQYQPQHF.

This chain links TRBV9 with TRBJ1-2; 8 bases are shared with TRBD1. CDR3 length: 17 amino acids. The ends lost 3 bases at V and 4 bases at J; junction bases unmatched: 14. CDR1 is SGDLS and CDR2 is YYNGEE in the germline V gene. CDR3: CASSDSGTGDPVYGYTF. The DNA for the CDR3 is TGTGCCAGCAGCGATAGCGGGACAGGAGACCCCGTCTATGGCTACACCTTC. The whole variable domain, filled in from reference TRBV9 and TRBJ1-2, reads DSGVTQTPKHLITATGQRVTLRCSPRSGDLSVYWYQQSLDQGLQFLIQYYNGEERAKGNILERFSAQQFPDLHSELNLSSLELGDSALYFCASSDSGTGDPVYGYTFGSGTRLTVV.

This clonotype was counted a few times. CDR3 nucleotide sequence: TGTGCCAGCAGTCCCCGTGCGGATATTTCCTACGAGCAGTACTTC. The encoded protein is CASSPRADISYEQYF. The chain carries TRBV12-3 or TRBV12-4 and TRBJ2-7, with D unresolved. The length of the CDR3 is 15 residues. The V end was cut by 5 bases, the J end by 1 base, with 15 bases between.

This clonotype was counted ten times or more. The V call is TRBV12-3 or TRBV12-4, the J call TRBJ2-5; D ambiguous. CDR3 size: 12 residues. The ends were cut back, 7 bases at V and 5 bases at J, with 11 bases in the middle. CDR3 nucleotide sequence: TGTGCCAGCACCAAACTTATGGAGACCCAGTACTTC. Protein sequence: CASTKLMETQYF.

This clonotype was detected many times. J is TRBJ1-5 and V is TRBV20-1; D uncertain. V dropped 3 bases and J dropped 7 bases, with 7 bases sitting between them. CDR3 size: 11 residues. Germline V gene sequence: CDR1 DFQATT, CDR2 SNEGSKA (reference sequence). CDR3 sequence reads: CSASEGQPQHF. CDR3 DNA sequence: TGCAGTGCTAGCGAAGGGCAGCCCCAGCATTTT.

This chain links TRBV6-2 or TRBV6-3 with TRBJ2-2; 7 bases fit TRBD2. CDR1 and CDR2 (germline): MNHEY, SVGEGT. V shed 5 bases, J shed 4 bases, and the junction held 16 bases outside the gene matches. The CDR3 sequence is 18 residues long. The chain's CDR3 is CASSDMTSASGITGELFF. CDR3 nucleotides: TGTGCCAGCAGTGACATGACTTCGGCTAGCGGAATCACCGGGGAGCTGTTTTTT.

The chain uses TRBV15 and TRBJ2-7, with D uncertain. V was shortened by 5 bases and J by 3 bases, with 8 bases between the two germline ends. Per germline, CDR1 LNHNV and CDR2 YYDKDF (reference sequence). The CDR3 runs 12 residues. DNA of the CDR3: TGTGCCACCAGCCAAGGTGTCTACGAGCAGTACTTC. Encoded protein: CATSQGVYEQYF.